The clone carrying this T cell receptor beta chain was counted a single time. The data are from a study of blood T cell repertoires in COVID-19. CDR3 length equals 14 residues. Trimming at V came to 6 bases and at J to 6 bases, leaving 4 bases not matched to a gene. In germline, CDR1 is MDHEN, CDR2 SYDVKM. Produced via immunoSEQ multiplex PCR; TCRdb's table is partial and in-frame only. This table holds 400,000 to 500,000 clones, 88% found once. This clonotype was sampled from a woman under 30 who had been exposed to COVID-19. Sequencing input: PBMCs or T cells enriched from blood (not recorded which). The chain has TRBV28 and TRBJ1-4, with TRBD1 identical over 10 bases. The CDR3 nucleotides are TGTGCCAGCAGGCGACAGGGGGCGGATGAAAAACTGTTTTTT. Protein: CASRRQGADEKLFF.